The T cell receptor beta chain under discussion was sequenced for a study of T cell repertoires in cytomegalovirus infection (dated by TCRdb to between 2018 and 2021). The study in broad terms: Because public TCR beta signatures pointed to carriage of CMV infection together with the matching HLA type, the HLA type of each donor mattered for the analysis.

With regard to this clonotype: Its binding antigen is unknown. No much larger clone is present one base from it, and per-base qualities are unavailable.

Overall study outcomes, separate from this receptor: Cumulative frequency of public TCR beta family members discriminated carriers of CMV infection plus the relevant HLA type in this cohort and an independent roughly 320-donor cohort. The ex vivo response was dominated by HLA-C-restricted CMV-specific TCR beta clonotypes, which also provided the single most frequent clonotype in two of eight donors.

The sequencer was an Illumina HiSeq 1500. The public reads were reanalyzed by TCRdb: fastp trimming at Q25, MiXCR alignment, in-frame beta chains only. Entries are consolidated by CDR3 protein sequence, retaining the most common genes and DNA. This sample comprises 200,000 to 300,000 distinct CDR3 sequences, about 13% of them detected only once. The top ten clonotypes cover 8.8% of the sample. The germline V and J ends show losses of 6 bases and 3 bases respectively, and no gene match explains 9 bases of the junction. Counted from cysteine to phenylalanine, this CDR3 has 15 amino acids. The entry retains the CDR3 DNA only, 45 bases that are in frame from base 1. Reading the germline V gene gives CDR1 SQVTM and CDR2 ANQGSEA.

Material for sequencing was PBMCs. The chain is made from TRBV29-1 and TRBJ2-3, and TRBD1 aligns with 10 junction nucleotides. The source of this sequence is a human donor in good health (CMV status not recorded). Some clones in this sample may be carry-over from other donors' samples. CDR3 protein: CSVVTTGGGTDTQYF. The DNA sequence is TGCAGCGTCGTTACGACAGGGGGCGGAACAGATACGCAGTATTTT.